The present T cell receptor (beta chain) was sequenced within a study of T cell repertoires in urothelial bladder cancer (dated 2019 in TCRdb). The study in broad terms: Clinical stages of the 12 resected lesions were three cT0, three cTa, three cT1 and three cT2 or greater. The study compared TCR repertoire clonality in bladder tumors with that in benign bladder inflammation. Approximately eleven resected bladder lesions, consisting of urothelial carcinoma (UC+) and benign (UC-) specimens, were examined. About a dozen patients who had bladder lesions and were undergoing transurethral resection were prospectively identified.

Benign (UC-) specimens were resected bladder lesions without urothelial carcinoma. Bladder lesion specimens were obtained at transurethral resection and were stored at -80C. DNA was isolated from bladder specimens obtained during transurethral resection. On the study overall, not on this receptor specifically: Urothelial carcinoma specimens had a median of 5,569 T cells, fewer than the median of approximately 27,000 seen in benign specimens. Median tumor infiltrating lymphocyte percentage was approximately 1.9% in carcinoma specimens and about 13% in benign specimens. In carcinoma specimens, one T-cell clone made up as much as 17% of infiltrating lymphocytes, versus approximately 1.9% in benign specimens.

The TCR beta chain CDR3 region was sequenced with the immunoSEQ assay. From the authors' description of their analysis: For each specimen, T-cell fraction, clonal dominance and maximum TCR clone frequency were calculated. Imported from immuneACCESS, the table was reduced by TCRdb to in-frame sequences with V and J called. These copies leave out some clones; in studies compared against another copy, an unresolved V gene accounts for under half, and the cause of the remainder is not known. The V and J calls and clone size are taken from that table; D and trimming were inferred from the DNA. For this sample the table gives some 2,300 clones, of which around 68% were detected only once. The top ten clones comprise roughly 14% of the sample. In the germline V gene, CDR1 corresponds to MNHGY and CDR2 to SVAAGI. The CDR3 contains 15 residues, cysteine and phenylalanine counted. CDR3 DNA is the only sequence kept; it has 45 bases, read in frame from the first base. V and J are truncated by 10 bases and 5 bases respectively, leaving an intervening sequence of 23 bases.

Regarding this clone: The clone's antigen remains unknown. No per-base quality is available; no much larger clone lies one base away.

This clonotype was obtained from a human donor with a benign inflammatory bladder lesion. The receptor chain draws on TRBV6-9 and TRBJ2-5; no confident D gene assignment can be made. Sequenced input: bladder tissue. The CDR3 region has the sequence CATNPNNNPVETQYF. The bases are TGTGCCACCAACCCGAATAATAACCCCGTGGAGACCCAGTACTTC.